The clone carrying this T cell receptor beta chain was detected ten times or more. Its specificity is unknown. This specimen belongs to a study of neurological immune-mediated disorders. Findings of the study overall: CDR3 amino acid sequences found in expanded clones were never shared across subjects, suggesting private repertoires in all groups.

Specified time point: longitudinal time-point 2. Libraries used 2 million unsorted PBMCs kept frozen in RNAlater. CDR3 size: 13 residues. Trimming left V 2 bases short and J 3 bases short, with 5 bases between. Per the germline V gene, CDR1 is SEHNR and CDR2 is FQNEAQ (reference sequence). Synthesis of cDNA was performed by 5'RACE using 10-nucleotide random UMIs. From 15-18 subjects, every sequencing run obtained over 160 million TCR-beta sequences. MiXCR, applied by TCRdb to the 5' RACE reads, yields one record per CDR3 protein. The sample shows some 49,000 distinct CDR3 sequences, around 12% of them seen only once.

This sequence joins TRBV7-9 and TRBJ1-5, with D unclear. The sequence came from a male donor with HTLV-1-associated myelopathy (HAM/TSP). Sequencing was performed on PBMCs. For the CDR3, the DNA is TGTGCCAGCAGCTTAAACCTCAATCAGCCCCAGCATTTT. Amino acids: CASSLNLNQPQHF.